This T cell receptor beta chain derives from a study of T cell responses to AZD1222 COVID-19 vaccine. Notes on the study in general: Sampling that yielded the repertoires occurred only after the peak T cell response. In a largely white British group with more females than males, clonal diversity was possibly underestimated. Unmutated variant regions are reportedly targeted by nearly half of spike-specific TCRs. Vaccine-associated CD4 TCRs spanned spike, dominant at 160-218 and 743-854.

A remark on this clone: Antigen: not known.

The protocol was immunoSEQ multiplex PCR, while the TCRdb copy is restricted to in-frame clones and leaves out a portion. The data show more than 85,000 clones, around 87% seen once. V lost 6 bases to trimming and J lost 7 bases; unmatched junction nucleotides: 7. In germline, CDR1 is ENHRY, CDR2 SYGVKD. The CDR3 is 15 amino acids. The starting material was peripheral blood, obtained on day 0 of AZD1222 vaccination. The J gene is TRBJ2-7, the V gene TRBV10-3, with TRBD2 matching 15 bases. This receptor was obtained from an adult in good health. Written as DNA, the CDR3 is TGTGCCATCAGGGGAGGACTAGCGGGAGGGAGTGAGCAGTACTTC. Translation gives CAIRGGLAGGSEQYF.